This is a list of T cell receptor beta chains from one sample in a study of cytomegalovirus exposure and HLA in healthy donors. TCRdb keeps only in-frame clones here, not all; method: immunoSEQ multiplex PCR. The table includes 150,000 to 200,000 clones, roughly four fifths detected once. Sequencing used PBMCs. These receptors came from a woman in her 30s in good health and CMV-seropositive. Both conserved end residues are part of each CDR3. D genes are given only for firm matches. Clone size is shown for a subset of rows, as once, few, many or a class of expanded clone.

clone size	V gene	D gene	J gene	CDR3 protein	CDR3 DNA
NA	TRBV10-3	TRBD1	TRBJ1-1	CAISEREGADTEAFF	TGTGCCATCAGTGAGCGGGAGGGGGCAGACACTGAAGCTTTCTTT
NA	TRBV27	NA	TRBJ1-2	CASSWSGHNVDYGYTF	TGTGCCAGCAGTTGGTCGGGACACAACGTCGACTATGGCTACACCTTC
NA	TRBV7-2	TRBD1	TRBJ2-6	CASSSGTGTPSGANVLTF	TGTGCCAGCAGTTCCGGGACAGGGACTCCCTCTGGGGCCAACGTCCTGACTTTC
NA	TRBV6-5	NA	TRBJ2-3	CASSSGGMRDTQYF	TGTGCCAGCAGTTCCGGCGGGATGAGGGATACGCAGTATTTT
NA	TRBV6-1	TRBD1	TRBJ2-1	CASSDIYRDRLTYNEQFF	TGTGCCAGCAGTGACATCTACCGGGACAGACTGACTTACAATGAGCAGTTCTTC
once	TRBV11-2	NA	TRBJ1-3	CASSPLTGGNTIYF	TGTGCCAGCAGCCCATTAACCGGGGGAAACACCATATATTTT
many	TRBV5-1	TRBD1	TRBJ1-1	CASSADRMNTEAFF	TGCGCCAGCAGCGCGGACAGGATGAACACTGAAGCTTTCTTT
NA	TRBV4-1	NA	TRBJ2-7	CASSQVGAHEQYF	TGCGCCAGCAGCCAAGTGGGGGCACACGAGCAGTACTTC
NA	TRBV7-6	TRBD2	TRBJ2-5	CASSASGVAKETQYF	TGTGCCAGCAGCGCTAGCGGGGTGGCTAAAGAGACCCAGTACTTC
few	TRBV9	NA	TRBJ2-1	CASSPWDNYNEQFF	TGTGCCAGCAGCCCCTGGGACAACTACAATGAGCAGTTCTTC
once	TRBV5-1	TRBD2	TRBJ2-5	CASSSRTSDETQYF	TGCGCCAGCAGCTCCAGGACTAGTGACGAGACCCAGTACTTC
NA	TRBV19	TRBD2	TRBJ2-5	CASSVAGEGAETQYF	TGTGCCAGTAGTGTTGCGGGAGAAGGTGCTGAGACCCAGTACTTC
NA	TRBV2	TRBD1	TRBJ2-7	CASSEGTGSYEQYF	TGTGCCAGCAGTGAAGGGACAGGGAGCTACGAGCAGTACTTC
NA	TRBV6-1	NA	TRBJ2-5	CASSENGQETQYF	TGTGCCAGCAGTGAAAACGGGCAAGAGACCCAGTACTTC
NA	TRBV6-6	NA	TRBJ1-1	CASSYARAEAFF	TGTGCCAGCAGTTACGCCAGGGCTGAAGCTTTCTTT